The 24 T cell receptor beta chains reported below all come from one sample, sequenced in a study of blood T cell repertoires in COVID-19. TCRdb's table, derived via immunoSEQ multiplex PCR, lists solely in-frame clones and lacks some. The table records 230,000 or so clones, 84% of them present only once. Sequences were obtained from peripheral blood. The origin of the receptors is a man over 45 with active or convalescent COVID-19.

The gene calls are TRBV5-4 and TRBJ2-1; possibly TRBD1 for D (6 bases). The germline V gene encodes CDR1 SGHNT and CDR2 YYREEE (reference sequence). Trimming left V 3 bases short and J 4 bases short, with 20 bases between. The CDR3 totals 17 residues. As DNA, the CDR3 is TGTGCCAGCAGCTCTGGGGCCGGGACAACGCGTTACAATGAGCAGTTCTTC. Protein: CASSSGAGTTRYNEQFF.

This clone came up once. This rearrangement joins TRBV7-9 to TRBJ1-4, with TRBD1 as a possible D gene (5 bases). CDR3 length equals 17 residues. V lost 4 bases and J lost 2, with 17 bases in between. The germline V gene encodes CDR1 SEHNR and CDR2 FQNEAQ (reference sequence). In nucleotides, the CDR3 is TGTGCCAGCAGCTCCTCTTTGGGGCCTAGGACTAATGAAAAACTGTTTTTT. Translated, it gives CASSSSLGPRTNEKLFF.

The chain joins TRBV6-2 or TRBV6-3 to TRBJ1-6, with 9 positions matching TRBD1. Germline values: CDR1 MNHEY, CDR2 SVGEGT. The V segment lost 4 bases and the J segment 9 bases; nucleotides outside the gene matches: 7. CDR3 length: 15 amino acids. The CDR3 DNA reads TGTGCCAGCAGTTTTCGGACAGGGGTGAGTTCACCCCTCCACTTT. Protein product: CASSFRTGVSSPLHF.

The CDR3 is CASSPSGETQYF. The CDR3 DNA is TGTGCCAGCAGCCCTAGTGGAGAGACCCAGTACTTC. The rearrangement uses TRBV7-7 and TRBJ2-5; D ambiguous. The CDR3 length is 12 residues. Germline CDR1 reads SSHAT; CDR2 reads FNYEAQ (reference sequence). Trimming cost V 5 bases and J 4 bases, with 8 bases left between them.

This sequence joins TRBV27 and TRBJ1-5, with 8 bases fitting TRBD1. The V and J ends lost 6 bases and 7 bases, in that order; junction bases with no gene match: 5. CDR1 is MNHEY, CDR2 SMNVEV, per germline (reference sequence). The CDR3 consists of 13 residues. The CDR3 bases are TGTGCCAGCAGGACAGGGGTAAGCCAGCCCCAGCATTTT. Translating gives CASRTGVSQPQHF.

This rearrangement joins TRBV6-5 to TRBJ2-2; D is perhaps TRBD1 (5 bases). With 8 bases removed from V and 7 bases from J, the gap between germline ends came to 14 bases. CDR3 length equals 13 residues. Germline V lookup: CDR1 MNHEY, CDR2 SVGAGI. In DNA, the CDR3 is TGTGCCAGCGGCCAGGGAAGGTTCGGGGAGCTGTTTTTT. It yields the protein CASGQGRFGELFF.

The chain carries TRBV19 and TRBJ2-2; 11 bases match TRBD2. The CDR3 has 15 residues. Germline V lookup: CDR1 LNHDA, CDR2 SQIVND (reference sequence). The junction had 2 bases not matched to a gene; V was cut back by 3 bases and J by 5 bases. The CDR3 reads CASSMGLAVTGELFF. CDR3 coding DNA: TGTGCCAGTAGTATGGGACTAGCGGTTACCGGGGAGCTGTTTTTT.

The chain uses TRBV6-6 and TRBJ2-3; 9 bases line up with TRBD1. Germline values: CDR1 MNHNY, CDR2 SVGAGI (reference sequence). With V trimmed by 10 bases and J by 2 bases, 7 bases remained unmatched. The CDR3 sequence is 14 residues long. The CDR3: CATRGQGFTDTQYF. CDR3 coding DNA: TGTGCCACCCGGGGACAGGGATTCACAGATACGCAGTATTTT.

The chain recombines TRBV6-2 or TRBV6-3 with TRBJ1-1; TRBD1 is a possible D gene (5 bases). The CDR3 contains 16 residues. The V and J ends lost 4 bases and 5 bases respectively, with 20 bases between them. The germline gives CDR1 MNHEY, CDR2 SVGEGT. The CDR3 nucleotides read TGTGCCAGCAGTTCCCCAAGCGACAGATCAGGGACTGAAGCTTTCTTT. This sequence encodes CASSSPSDRSGTEAFF.

V and J are TRBV28 and TRBJ1-6; D might be TRBD1 (5 bases). Trimming shortened V by 6 bases and J by 6 bases, and 6 bases separated the two germline ends. Germline lookup yields CDR1 MDHEN and CDR2 SYDVKM. The CDR3 contains 12 residues. The CDR3 region is CASSGGNSPLHF. In DNA form, the CDR3 reads TGTGCCAGCAGCGGGGGTAATTCACCCCTCCACTTT.

This chain connects TRBV7-6 to TRBJ1-1; 7 bases are shared with TRBD1. The germline gives CDR1 SGHVS, CDR2 FNYEAQ. The J segment lost 3 bases and the V segment lost 5 bases, leaving 6 bases of the junction unmatched. This CDR3 contains 14 residues. The chain's CDR3 is CASSLQQGHTEAFF. The DNA of the CDR3 is TGTGCCAGCAGCCTACAACAGGGGCACACTGAAGCTTTCTTT. Full variable domain (remainder filled in from reference TRBV7-6 and TRBJ1-1): GAGVSQSPRYKVTKRGQDVALRCDPISGHVSLYWYRQALGQGPEFLTYFNYEAQQDKSGLPNDRFSAERPEGSISTLTIQRTEQRDSAMYRCASSLQQGHTEAFFGQGTRLTVV.

A note on this clone: Other DNA sequences in the same sample also yield this CDR3. The gene calls are TRBV7-9 and TRBJ2-3, with D tentatively TRBD2 (6 bases). V lost 1 base to trimming and J lost 1 base, with 9 bases between them. CDR1 is SEHNR, CDR2 FQNEAQ, per germline (reference sequence). This CDR3 has 15 amino acids. CDR3: CASSLETGGTDTQYF. The CDR3 coding sequence is TGTGCCAGCAGCTTAGAAACGGGGGGCACAGATACGCAGTATTTT.

V is TRBV6-2 or TRBV6-3 and J is TRBJ2-1, with D possibly TRBD2 on 6 matching bases. The CDR3 runs 17 residues. The germline gives CDR1 MNHEY, CDR2 SVGEGT. V was pared by 6 bases and J by 4 bases, with 22 bases between. CDR3 sequence reads: CASSPSGGGVGYNEQFF. The CDR3 bases are TGTGCCAGCAGCCCTTCCGGAGGAGGGGTGGGTTACAATGAGCAGTTCTTC.

The chain is built from TRBV6-5 and TRBJ1-2; D is unresolved. This CDR3 has 14 residues. Trimming removed 0 bases at V and 3 bases at J, with 8 bases between. Germline assignment: CDR1 MNHEY and CDR2 SVGAGI. The CDR3 sequence is CASSYSSNHYGYTF. The CDR3, as DNA: TGTGCCAGCAGTTACTCGAGCAACCACTATGGCTACACCTTC.

The chain carries TRBV7-2 and TRBJ2-5, with D possibly matching TRBD1 (5 bases). CDR1 is SGHTA, CDR2 FQGNSA, per germline. CDR3 size: 15 residues. V was clipped by 1 base and J by 5 bases, with 14 bases between them. CDR3 sequence (DNA): TGTGCCAGCAGCTTAGGGCCCGGACACCTGGAGACCCAGTACTTC. It encodes CASSLGPGHLETQYF.

This rearrangement joins TRBV4-2 to TRBJ2-2; 8 bases fit TRBD1. The CDR3 length is 15 residues. The V gene end was trimmed by 3 bases and the J gene end by 1 base; junction bases not matched to a gene: 1. The germline V gene encodes CDR1 LGHNA and CDR2 YNFKEQ. As DNA, the CDR3 is TGTGCCAGCAGCCAGGACAGGGAGAACACCGGGGAGCTGTTTTTT. Its protein product is CASSQDRENTGELFF.

The chain has TRBV5-8 and TRBJ1-4; 8 bases are a match to TRBD1. J lost 8 bases, V lost 0 bases, and 6 bases had no gene match. This CDR3 has 15 amino acids. Germline V gene data show CDR1 as SGHTS and CDR2 as YDEGEE. Here the CDR3 reads CASSLEDRAREKLFF. Here the CDR3 DNA reads TGTGCCAGCAGCTTGGAGGACAGGGCCAGGGAAAAACTGTTTTTT.

V gene TRBV11-2 combines with J gene TRBJ1-3; no clear D. Germline CDR1 SGHAT, CDR2 FQNNGV. V lost 1 base to trimming and J lost 0 bases, with 13 bases between them. The CDR3 is 17 amino acids. DNA of the CDR3: TGTGCCAGCAGCTTAGGCGTGGCAGGAAGCTCTGGAAACACCATATATTTT. It is translated as CASSLGVAGSSGNTIYF.

The chain combines TRBV6-6 with TRBJ2-3, with 8 bases lining up with TRBD2. The CDR3 contains 15 residues. Per germline, CDR1 MNHNY and CDR2 SVGAGI (reference sequence). V shed 6 bases, J shed 3 bases, and the junction held 8 bases outside the gene matches. The CDR3 region has the DNA TGTGCCAGCAGCGCCGGGAGGGGCGGGACAGATACGCAGTATTTT. This sequence encodes CASSAGRGGTDTQYF.

A word on this clone: The identical CDR3 is also encoded by other nucleotide sequences in the sample. The rearrangement uses TRBV3-1 (or the pseudogene TRBV3-2) and TRBJ2-7; D gene uncertain. The V gene lost 4 bases and the J gene lost 6 bases, with 10 bases spanning the gap. The CDR3 spans 12 residues. CDR1 is LGHDT, CDR2 YNNKEL, per germline (reference sequence). The CDR3, as DNA: TGTGCCAGCAGCCCCCCCTCCGGCGAGCAGTACTTC. Protein product: CASSPPSGEQYF.

V is TRBV7-9 and J is TRBJ2-1; the match to TRBD1 covers 11 bases. Germline V gives CDR1 SEHNR, CDR2 FQNEAQ (reference sequence). V shed 6 bases and J 0 bases; nucleotides not matched to a gene: 10. The CDR3 extends over 18 amino acids. This CDR3 is CASRQGQGVSPSYNEQFF. For the CDR3, the DNA is TGTGCCAGCAGGCAGGGACAGGGGGTTTCTCCCTCCTACAATGAGCAGTTCTTC.

The V call is TRBV15, the J call TRBJ1-1; the D gene is possibly TRBD1 (5 bases). Germline V gene sequence: CDR1 LNHNV, CDR2 YYDKDF (reference sequence). V lost 0 bases and J 4 bases, leaving 15 bases between the germline ends. The CDR3 sequence is 16 residues long. The CDR3 loop reads CATSRDFRRGSTEAFF. The CDR3 nucleotides read TGTGCCACCAGCAGAGATTTCAGGCGGGGGAGCACTGAAGCTTTCTTT.

This clone has only one observation. CDR3 loop: CSVEVWARGYTF. CDR3 nucleotide sequence: TGCAGCGTTGAAGTTTGGGCCAGGGGCTACACCTTC. The chain is built from TRBV29-1 and TRBJ1-2, with unresolved D. V lost 1 base to trimming and J lost 8 bases, with 11 bases between them. CDR3 length: 12 amino acids. From germline, CDR1 is SQVTM and CDR2 ANQGSEA.

This clone was seen just once. The V and J genes are TRBV6-5 and TRBJ1-2, with D possibly matching TRBD1 (5 bases). The CDR3 is 15 residues long. Trimming cost V 1 base and J 1 base, with 10 bases left between them. The germline V gene has CDR1 MNHEY and CDR2 SVGAGI. The CDR3 nucleotides are TGTGCCAGCAGTTACTTTGGGGCAAGTAACTATGGCTACACCTTC. Translation: CASSYFGASNYGYTF.